These 19 T cell receptor beta chains were all obtained from the same sample, sequenced in a study of blood T cell repertoires in COVID-19. Measured with immunoSEQ multiplex PCR; TCRdb has only the in-frame clones, and not every one. The sample records 350,000 or so clones, about 86% being singletons. The specimen sequenced was PBMCs or T cells enriched from blood (not recorded which). Receptor source: a woman aged 40 to 50 with acute COVID-19.

The chain joins TRBV28 to TRBJ2-3; 12 nucleotides agree with TRBD2. With 3 bases clipped from V and 1 base from J, the junction kept 5 bases outside the gene matches. This CDR3 has 17 amino acids. Germline V gene data show CDR1 as MDHEN and CDR2 as SYDVKM. CDR3 nucleotide sequence: TGTGCCAGCAGTTTCGAAGGACTAGCGGGACGCACAGATACGCAGTATTTT. Its protein product is CASSFEGLAGRTDTQYF. The full variable domain, completed using reference TRBV28 and TRBJ2-3, is DVKVTQSSRYLVKRTGEKVFLECVQDMDHENMFWYRQDPGLGLRLIYFSYDVKMKEKGDIPEGYSVSREKKERFSLILESASTNQTSMYLCASSFEGLAGRTDTQYFGPGTRLTVL.

The gene calls are TRBV7-8 and TRBJ1-4; no clear D. This CDR3 region has 15 residues. Germline CDR1 and CDR2: SGHVS and FQNEAQ. Trimming removed 5 bases at V and 2 bases at J, with 12 bases between. CDR3: CASSRGGLTNEKLFF. In DNA, the CDR3 is TGTGCCAGCAGCCGAGGAGGGTTGACTAATGAAAAACTGTTTTTT. The whole variable domain, remainder taken from reference TRBV7-8 and TRBJ1-4, is GAGVSQSPRYKVAKRGQDVALRCDPISGHVSLFWYQQALGQGPEFLTYFQNEAQLDKSGLPSDRFFAERPEGSVSTLKIQRTQQEDSAVYLCASSRGGLTNEKLFFGSGTQLSVL.

This chain connects TRBV7-9 to TRBJ1-6; 8 positions agree with TRBD1. The junction had 2 bases not matched to a gene; V was cut back by 1 base and J by 6 bases. The CDR3 sequence is 15 residues long. Germline V lookup: CDR1 SEHNR, CDR2 FQNEAQ (reference sequence). CDR3 sequence: CASSLVTGANSPLHF. The DNA of the CDR3 is TGTGCCAGCAGCTTAGTGACAGGGGCTAATTCACCCCTCCACTTT.

The gene calls are TRBV23-1 and TRBJ2-1; D gene unclear. TRBV23-1 is identified as an open reading frame with a role that is uncertain. V was clipped by 2 bases and J by 2 bases, with 7 bases between them. The CDR3 has 14 residues. CDR3: CASSQIPTYNEQFF. The CDR3 coding sequence is TGCGCCAGCAGTCAAATCCCCACCTACAATGAGCAGTTCTTC.

This clone has more than one count but fewer than ten. V gene TRBV10-3 combines with J gene TRBJ2-7; D is unresolved. The CDR3 spans 13 residues. Trimming removed 4 bases at V and 0 bases at J, with 7 bases between. Germline V gives CDR1 ENHRY, CDR2 SYGVKD. The DNA of the CDR3 is TGTGCCATCAGTGGGAGTAGCTCCTACGAGCAGTACTTC. Protein sequence: CAISGSSSYEQYF.

This chain joins TRBV10-3 and TRBJ1-6; 7 bases are shared with TRBD1. With 2 bases clipped from V and 2 bases from J, the junction kept 9 bases outside the gene matches. This CDR3 comprises 18 residues. Germline V gives CDR1 ENHRY, CDR2 SYGVKD. In nucleotides, the CDR3 is TGTGCCATCAGTGAGCGGCAGGGGGGAATTACCTATAATTCACCCCTCCACTTT. Residues: CAISERQGGITYNSPLHF.

The chain recombines TRBV7-6 with TRBJ1-1, with TRBD1 matching over 10 bases. The CDR3 totals 16 residues. CDR1 and CDR2 from the germline V gene are SGHVS and FNYEAQ. Unmatched junction bases numbered 9, after V lost 5 bases and J lost 3 bases. CDR3 in amino acids: CASSPKGGQGDTEAFF. In nucleotides, the CDR3 is TGTGCCAGCAGCCCCAAAGGCGGACAGGGGGACACTGAAGCTTTCTTT.

The chain uses TRBV5-1 and TRBJ2-2, with no clear D. Trimming pared 4 bases from V and 6 bases from J, leaving 16 bases between. The CDR3 has 15 residues. Germline CDR1 is SGHRS and CDR2 is YFSETQ. The CDR3 reads CASSTNSGTAGELFF. The CDR3 nucleotides are TGCGCCAGCAGCACAAACTCAGGAACGGCCGGGGAGCTGTTTTTT.

The rearrangement uses TRBV2 and TRBJ2-7; perhaps TRBD1 as D (6 bases). CDR1 and CDR2 (germline): SNHLY, FYNNEI. The CDR3 has 12 amino acids. V lost 6 bases, J lost 4 bases, and 10 bases lay in between. CDR3 loop: CASSPDRYEQYF. The CDR3 nucleotides read TGTGCCAGCAGCCCCGACAGGTACGAGCAGTACTTC.

The chain has TRBV4-2 and TRBJ2-5, with D possibly matching TRBD1 (6 bases). The V end lost 0 bases, the J end lost 5 bases, and 10 bases lay between the germline ends. The CDR3 covers 14 residues. Per germline, CDR1 LGHNA and CDR2 YNFKEQ. The CDR3 is CASSQDTGRETQYF. DNA of the CDR3: TGTGCCAGCAGCCAAGATACAGGGCGGGAGACCCAGTACTTC.

The chain is built from TRBV28 and TRBJ1-2, with 7 bases identical to TRBD1. This CDR3 is built from 13 residues. The trim removed 2 bases at V and 3 bases at J, leaving 0 bases unmatched. Germline V lookup: CDR1 MDHEN, CDR2 SYDVKM. In nucleotides, the CDR3 is TGTGCCAGCAGTTTAGGGACAGACTATGGCTACACCTTC. Translating it yields CASSLGTDYGYTF.

The CDR3 DNA reads TGCGCCAGCAGCGCTACAGGGTTAGGCACTGAAGCTTTCTTT. Protein product: CASSATGLGTEAFF. The V call is TRBV5-1, the J call TRBJ1-1; D possibly corresponds to TRBD1 (6 bases). The CDR3 loop spans 14 amino acids. V shed 4 bases and J shed 4 bases, with 14 bases lying between them. Germline V gene sequence: CDR1 SGHRS, CDR2 YFSETQ.

CDR3 nucleotide sequence: TGTGCCAGCAGTGACAGTTCGCAGCCCCAGCATTTT. It yields the protein CASSDSSQPQHF. V usage is TRBV6-2 or TRBV6-3 and J usage is TRBJ1-5; tentative D call: TRBD1 (5 bases). The germline CDR1 and CDR2 sequences are MNHEY and SVGEGT. Trimming shortened V by 5 bases and J by 7 bases, and 9 bases separated the two germline ends. The CDR3 contains 12 residues.

This chain connects TRBV7-9 to TRBJ2-3; 9 bases line up with TRBD2. CDR1 and CDR2 from the germline V gene are SEHNR and FQNEAQ (reference sequence). This CDR3 spans 15 amino acids. The J segment lost 3 bases and the V segment lost 8 bases, leaving 9 bases of the junction unmatched. The CDR3 sequence is CASAAGGPKTDTQYF. In DNA, the CDR3 is TGTGCCAGCGCCGCGGGGGGGCCTAAAACAGATACGCAGTATTTT.

The V gene is TRBV7-2, the J gene TRBJ2-1; TRBD2 agrees at 14 bases. Germline-derived CDR1 and CDR2 are SGHTA and FQGNSA. V dropped 1 base and J dropped 7; count of bases not matched to a gene: 12. This CDR3 contains 19 residues. The CDR3 DNA follows: TGTGCCAGCAGCTTAGAGACCCCGAGACTAGCGGGGGGGCGTAATGAGCAGTTCTTC. Its translation: CASSLETPRLAGGRNEQFF.

In this sample, this clone turned up a few times. The chain couples TRBV6-5 to TRBJ2-1, with TRBD2 identical over 8 bases. Germline-derived CDR1 and CDR2 are MNHEY and SVGAGI. V gave up 4 bases and J gave up 2 bases; unmatched junction bases: 7. The CDR3 totals 16 residues. The CDR3 DNA follows: TGTGCCAGCAGTTCCGCCCCGGGGGGGCCCTACAATGAGCAGTTCTTC. Amino acids: CASSSAPGGPYNEQFF.

The V gene is TRBV19, the J gene TRBJ1-2, with D tentatively TRBD1 (5 bases). The germline V gene has CDR1 LNHDA and CDR2 SQIVND (reference sequence). V lost 7 bases to trimming and J lost 7 bases, with 28 bases between them. The CDR3 has 17 amino acids. The DNA of the CDR3 is TGTGCCAGTATGCGAGGGACTGGACGGAGTCTTCGGGGTGGCTACACCTTC. Its protein is CASMRGTGRSLRGGYTF. Supplemented by reference TRBV19 and TRBJ1-2, the full variable domain reads DGGITQSPKYLFRKEGQNVTLSCEQNLNHDAMYWYRQDPGQGLRLIYYSQIVNDFQKGDIAEGYSVSREKKESFPLTVTSAQKNPTAFYLCASMRGTGRSLRGGYTFGSGTRLTVV.

There are a few counts of this clone. The J gene is TRBJ1-2, the V gene TRBV7-2; 7 bases align to TRBD1. Looked up from germline, CDR1 is SGHTA and CDR2 is FQGNSA. CDR3 size: 14 residues. V shed 7 bases, J shed 6 bases, and the junction held 11 bases outside the gene matches. The CDR3 protein is CASTGLTGYNGYTF. The CDR3 bases are TGTGCCAGCACCGGGCTGACAGGGTATAATGGCTACACCTTC.

This clone was seen a handful of times. This chain uses TRBV18 with TRBJ1-1; 10 nucleotides align to TRBD1. V lost 3 bases, J lost 3 bases, and 16 bases stayed unmatched. CDR1 and CDR2 (germline): KGHSH, LQKENI. This CDR3 contains 19 residues. CDR3 coding DNA: TGTGCCAGCTCACCGAATCAAGGACAGGGGGGATCAGGAGACACTGAAGCTTTCTTT. This codes for CASSPNQGQGGSGDTEAFF.